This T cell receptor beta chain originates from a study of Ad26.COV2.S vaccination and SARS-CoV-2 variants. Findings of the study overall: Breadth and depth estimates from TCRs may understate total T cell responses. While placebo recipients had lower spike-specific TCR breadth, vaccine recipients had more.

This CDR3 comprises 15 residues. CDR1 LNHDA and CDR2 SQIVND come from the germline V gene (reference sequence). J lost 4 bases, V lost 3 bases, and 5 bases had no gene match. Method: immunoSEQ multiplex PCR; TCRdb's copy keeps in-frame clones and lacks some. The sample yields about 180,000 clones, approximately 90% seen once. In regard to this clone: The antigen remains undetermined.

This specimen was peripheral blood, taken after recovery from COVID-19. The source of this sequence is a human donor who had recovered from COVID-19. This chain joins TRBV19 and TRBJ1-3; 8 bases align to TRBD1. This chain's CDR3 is CASSMQGANGNTIYF. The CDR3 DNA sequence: TGTGCCAGTAGTATGCAGGGGGCGAACGGAAACACCATATATTTT. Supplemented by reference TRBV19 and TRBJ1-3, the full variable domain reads DGGITQSPKYLFRKEGQNVTLSCEQNLNHDAMYWYRQDPGQGLRLIYYSQIVNDFQKGDIAEGYSVSREKKESFPLTVTSAQKNPTAFYLCASSMQGANGNTIYFGEGSWLTVV.